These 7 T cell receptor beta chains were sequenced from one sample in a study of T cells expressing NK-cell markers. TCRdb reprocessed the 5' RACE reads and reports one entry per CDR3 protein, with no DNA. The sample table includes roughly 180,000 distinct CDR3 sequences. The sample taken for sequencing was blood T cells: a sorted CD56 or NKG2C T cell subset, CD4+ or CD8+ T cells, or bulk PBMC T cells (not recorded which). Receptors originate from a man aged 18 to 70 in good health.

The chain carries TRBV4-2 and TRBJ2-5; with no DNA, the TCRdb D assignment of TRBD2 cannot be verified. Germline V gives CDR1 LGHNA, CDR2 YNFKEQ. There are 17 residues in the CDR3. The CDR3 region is CASSQELGSGEQETQYF.

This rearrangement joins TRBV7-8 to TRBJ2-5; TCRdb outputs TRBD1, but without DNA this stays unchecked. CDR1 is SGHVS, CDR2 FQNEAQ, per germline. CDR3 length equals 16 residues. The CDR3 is CASSTDRDVPWETQYF.

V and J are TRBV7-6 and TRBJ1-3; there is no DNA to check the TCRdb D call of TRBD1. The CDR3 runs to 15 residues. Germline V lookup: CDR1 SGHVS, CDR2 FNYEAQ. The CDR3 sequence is CASSPGRSSGNTIYF.

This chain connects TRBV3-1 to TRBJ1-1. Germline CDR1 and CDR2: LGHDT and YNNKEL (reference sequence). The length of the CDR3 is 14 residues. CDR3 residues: CASSQDDGWTEAFF. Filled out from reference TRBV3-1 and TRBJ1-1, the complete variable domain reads DTAVSQTPKYLVTQMGNDKSIKCEQNLGHDTMYWYKQDSKKFLKIMFSYNNKELIINETVPNRFSPKSPDKAHLNLHINSLELGDSAVYFCASSQDDGWTEAFFGQGTRLTVV.

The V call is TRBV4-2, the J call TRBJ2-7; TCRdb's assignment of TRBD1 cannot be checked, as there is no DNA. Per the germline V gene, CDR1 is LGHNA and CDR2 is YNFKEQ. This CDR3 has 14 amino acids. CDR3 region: CASSLVDDRDEQYF.

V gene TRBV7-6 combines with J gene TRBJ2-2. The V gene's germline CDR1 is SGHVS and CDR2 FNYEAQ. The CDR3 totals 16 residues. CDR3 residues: CASSSPGIRNTGELFF.

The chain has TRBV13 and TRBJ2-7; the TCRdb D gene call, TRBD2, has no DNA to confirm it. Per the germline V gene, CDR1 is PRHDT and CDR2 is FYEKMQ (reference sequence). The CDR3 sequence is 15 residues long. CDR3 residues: CASSRSVLAAYEQYF.